Shown below are 15 T cell receptor beta chains from a single sample sequenced in a study of cytomegalovirus exposure and HLA in healthy donors. 13 Jbeta primers and 60 Vbeta primers were used for the PCR. TCRdb keeps only in-frame clones here, not all; method: immunoSEQ multiplex PCR. This sample's clone table lists 93,000 or so clones. The sequencing input was PBMCs. Every receptor here comes from a man aged 35-49 years in good health and CMV-seronegative.

V usage is TRBV7-2 and J usage is TRBJ2-7, with no clear D. Trimming cost V 1 base and J 3 bases, with 7 bases left between them. This CDR3 is built from 13 residues. Germline CDR1 is SGHTA and CDR2 is FQGNSA. CDR3 bases: TGTGCCAGCAGCTTAGGCCCAGACTACGAGCAGTACTTC. Amino acids: CASSLGPDYEQYF.

This rearrangement joins TRBV7-8 to TRBJ1-4; D perhaps matches TRBD1 (5 bases). Trimming took off 5 bases at V and 3 bases at J, with 16 bases between the two ends. CDR3 length equals 16 residues. Germline V gene lookup returns CDR1 SGHVS and CDR2 FQNEAQ. CDR3 nucleotides: TGTGCCAGCAGCGTCCGTCCGGGGGAGGCTAATGAAAAACTGTTTTTT. Translating gives CASSVRPGEANEKLFF. Looking up the rest from reference TRBV7-8 and TRBJ1-4 gives the full variable domain: GAGVSQSPRYKVAKRGQDVALRCDPISGHVSLFWYQQALGQGPEFLTYFQNEAQLDKSGLPSDRFFAERPEGSVSTLKIQRTQQEDSAVYLCASSVRPGEANEKLFFGSGTQLSVL.

This chain connects TRBV29-1 to TRBJ1-1; D gene unclear. V lost 5 bases, J lost 0 bases, and 7 bases lay in between. The germline CDR1 and CDR2 sequences are SQVTM and ANQGSEA. The CDR3 contains 12 residues. This CDR3 is CSVYVVNTEAFF. In DNA form, the CDR3 reads TGCAGCGTTTATGTTGTGAACACTGAAGCTTTCTTT.

The chain carries TRBV6-6 and TRBJ2-7; the D is unclear. The CDR3 sequence is 11 residues long. V shed 4 bases and J shed 2 bases, with 3 bases lying between them. In germline, CDR1 is MNHNY, CDR2 SVGAGI (reference sequence). CDR3 in amino acids: CASSSAYEQYF. The CDR3 nucleotides are TGTGCCAGCAGTTCCGCCTACGAGCAGTACTTC.

The chain is built from TRBV6-1 and TRBJ1-1; D is ambiguous. Trimming pared 4 bases from V and 0 bases from J, leaving 9 bases between. This CDR3 contains 14 residues. Germline CDR1 and CDR2: MNHNS and SASEGT. The CDR3 protein is CASSGRGLNTEAFF. The CDR3 DNA reads as TGTGCCAGCAGTGGTCGAGGGCTGAACACTGAAGCTTTCTTT.

The DNA for the CDR3 is TGTGCCAGCAGCCACTCCCGGGACAGCGATATTCAAGAGACCCAGTACTTC. Its translation is CASSHSRDSDIQETQYF. J is TRBJ2-5 and V is TRBV9; the match to TRBD1 covers 7 bases. There are 17 residues in the CDR3. Germline CDR1 and CDR2: SGDLS and YYNGEE. The trim removed 4 bases at V and 2 bases at J, leaving 14 bases unmatched.

The V and J genes are TRBV5-4 and TRBJ2-7; TRBD2 agrees at 9 bases. The CDR3 runs 15 residues. Looked up from germline, CDR1 is SGHNT and CDR2 is YYREEE (reference sequence). Unmatched junction bases numbered 9, after V lost 3 bases and J lost 5 bases. CDR3 loop: CASSSGPSGTDEQYF. CDR3 DNA: TGTGCCAGCAGCTCGGGCCCTAGCGGGACAGACGAGCAGTACTTC. Full variable domain (outside the CDR3, taken from reference TRBV5-4 and TRBJ2-7): ETGVTQSPTHLIKTRGQQVTLRCSSQSGHNTVSWYQQALGQGPQFIFQYYREEENGRGNFPPRFSGLQFPNYSSELNVNALELDDSALYLCASSSGPSGTDEQYFGPGTRLTVT.

The chain couples TRBV18 to TRBJ1-5; D is unresolved. Deletions cut 2 bases from V and 0 bases from J, with 5 bases between. CDR1 KGHSH and CDR2 LQKENI come from the germline V gene. This CDR3 is built from 14 residues. CDR3 coding DNA: TGTGCCAGCTCACCAGGAGTTAGCAATCAGCCCCAGCATTTT. It specifies CASSPGVSNQPQHF.

The chain is built from TRBV7-9 and TRBJ2-1; 8 positions match TRBD2. V shed 5 bases and J 6 bases; nucleotides not matched to a gene: 3. The CDR3 totals 13 residues. CDR1 is SEHNR and CDR2 is FQNEAQ in the germline V gene (reference sequence). CDR3 sequence: CASSPSGGNEQFF. CDR3 bases: TGTGCCAGCAGCCCCAGCGGGGGCAATGAGCAGTTCTTC.

The V gene is TRBV2, the J gene TRBJ2-1; 7 nucleotides match TRBD2. V dropped 7 bases and J dropped 1; count of bases not matched to a gene: 13. Germline CDR1 and CDR2: SNHLY and FYNNEI. CDR3 length: 17 amino acids. The chain's CDR3 is CASNPRGSGASYNEQFF. The CDR3 bases are TGTGCCAGCAACCCAAGGGGCAGCGGGGCTTCCTACAATGAGCAGTTCTTC.

The J gene is TRBJ1-2, the V gene TRBV5-3; D may be TRBD1 (5 bases). TRBV5-3 is an ORF; its function is uncertain. The CDR3 consists of 12 residues. Trimming left V 1 base short and J 7 bases short, with 8 bases between. The CDR3 DNA follows: TGTGCCAGAAGCTTGTGGGGCTCTGGCTACACCTTC. It translates to CARSLWGSGYTF.

V usage is TRBV19 and J usage is TRBJ2-7; TRBD2 agrees at 8 bases. The CDR3 is 13 amino acids. The J segment lost 6 bases and the V segment lost 6 bases, leaving 7 bases of the junction unmatched. The germline gives CDR1 LNHDA, CDR2 SQIVND (reference sequence). CDR3 amino acids: CASSLSGRVEQYF. The CDR3 bases are TGTGCCAGTAGCCTCTCCGGGAGGGTCGAGCAGTACTTC.

The chain carries TRBV6-6 and TRBJ1-1; 8 bases align to TRBD1. The CDR3 runs to 16 residues. Unmatched junction bases numbered 15, after V lost 8 bases and J lost 4 bases. Germline values: CDR1 MNHNY, CDR2 SVGAGI (reference sequence). CDR3 sequence (DNA): TGTGCCAGCCATTTTTCCAGGGGGCATGAGGGCACTGAAGCTTTCTTT. Protein sequence: CASHFSRGHEGTEAFF.

The V call is TRBV7-6, the J call TRBJ2-3, with 7 bases lining up with TRBD1. Germline CDR1 SGHVS, CDR2 FNYEAQ. Unmatched junction bases numbered 7, after V lost 5 bases and J lost 8 bases. This CDR3 comprises 13 residues. The CDR3 here is CASSRGQAFTQYF. The DNA of the CDR3 is TGTGCCAGCAGCCGCGGACAGGCGTTTACGCAGTATTTT.

The chain is built from TRBV2 and TRBJ1-2; no clear D gene. Deletions cut 5 bases from V and 7 bases from J, with 23 bases between. CDR3 length: 16 amino acids. Germline V lookup: CDR1 SNHLY, CDR2 FYNNEI. CDR3 residues: CASSKNPGSEERGYTF. The CDR3 DNA is TGTGCCAGCAGTAAAAATCCGGGTTCAGAAGAACGTGGCTACACCTTC.